A selection of T cell receptor beta chains follows, all from one sample in a study of blood T cell repertoires in COVID-19. TCRdb keeps only in-frame clones here, not all; method: immunoSEQ multiplex PCR. The sample contains about 150,000 clones, 80% to 90% of which appear only once. Sequences were obtained from peripheral blood. Receptors originate from a woman in her sixties with active COVID-19. Both conserved end residues are part of each CDR3. The D gene is left open where the match is weak. Some rows have no size entry. The others give once, few or many, or a class for an expanded clone.

v_gene	j_gene	d_gene	len	abundance	CDR3aa	CDR3nt
TRBV19	TRBJ2-7	TRBD1	13	.	CASSDRDFYEQYF	TGTGCCAGTAGTGACAGGGATTTCTACGAGCAGTACTTC
TRBV10-3	TRBJ1-2	.	16	.	CAISTIPTATQGGYTF	TGTGCCATCAGTACGATCCCGACAGCAACTCAGGGTGGCTACACCTTC
TRBV7-9	TRBJ2-1	TRBD2	17	.	CASSSGRGGISYNEQFF	TGTGCCAGCAGCTCGGGGAGGGGAGGAATATCCTACAATGAGCAGTTCTTC
TRBV11-2	TRBJ1-4	.	14	.	CASSPPGGNEKLFF	TGTGCCAGCAGCCCGCCTGGAGGGAATGAAAAACTGTTTTTT
TRBV18	TRBJ2-5	.	14	.	CASSPSHSKETQYF	TGTGCCAGCTCACCAAGCCACTCCAAAGAGACCCAGTACTTC
TRBV27	TRBJ1-1	.	16	.	CASSLLAGRARTEAFF	TGTGCCAGCAGCCTTTTGGCGGGGCGAGCTCGGACTGAAGCTTTCTTT
TRBV15	TRBJ2-5	TRBD2	14	.	CATNSGTFQETQYF	TGTGCCACCAACAGCGGGACTTTCCAAGAGACCCAGTACTTC
TRBV6-5	TRBJ2-7	.	14	.	CASSSWGGRSEQYF	TGTGCCAGCAGTTCCTGGGGTGGGAGGTCCGAGCAGTACTTC
TRBV5-4	TRBJ1-2	TRBD1	13	once	CASSPDREYGYTF	TGTGCCAGCAGCCCGGACAGGGAATATGGCTACACCTTC
TRBV4-2	TRBJ2-7	TRBD2	20	.	CASSQDYSTSGRRGSYEQYF	TGTGCCAGCAGCCAAGATTATTCGACTAGCGGGAGGAGGGGTTCCTACGAGCAGTACTTC
TRBV28	TRBJ2-7	.	14	.	CASSLTVGFVKQYF	TGTGCCAGCAGTTTAACAGTGGGTTTTGTCAAGCAGTACTTC
TRBV5-1	TRBJ2-1	.	14	few	CASAAGAVGNEQFF	TGCGCCTCCGCGGCGGGGGCGGTGGGGAATGAGCAGTTCTTC
TRBV14	TRBJ2-3	.	14	.	CASSQWRGTDTQYF	TGTGCCAGCAGCCAATGGCGGGGCACAGATACGCAGTATTTT
TRBV19	TRBJ2-1	TRBD1	14	.	CASSGQGQLNEQFF	TGTGCCAGTTCCGGACAGGGACAACTCAATGAGCAGTTCTTC
TRBV25-1	TRBJ2-1	.	15	.	CASSDLRGEVDEQFF	TGTGCCAGCAGCGACCTCAGGGGCGAGGTGGATGAGCAGTTCTTC
TRBV28	TRBJ2-5	.	12	.	CASRAGDGTQYF	TGTGCCAGCAGGGCAGGGGACGGGACCCAGTACTTC
TRBV5-6	TRBJ2-5	.	13	once	CASSSNSQETQYF	TGTGCCAGCAGCTCCAATAGCCAAGAGACCCAGTACTTC
TRBV11-2	TRBJ1-3	.	14	.	CASSFPGAGNTIYF	TGTGCCAGCAGCTTCCCGGGAGCGGGAAACACCATATATTTT
TRBV7-9	TRBJ2-1	.	15	.	CASSSIGGQHNEQFF	TGTGCCAGCAGCTCTATCGGGGGGCAACACAATGAGCAGTTCTTC
TRBV3-1/TRBV3-2	TRBJ2-2	TRBD2	18	.	CASSQDRRTSGTGGELFF	TGTGCCAGCAGCCAAGATCGAAGGACTAGCGGGACAGGCGGGGAGCTGTTTTTT
TRBV18	TRBJ2-5	.	12	.	CASSPLGETQYF	TGTGCCAGCTCACCCCTCGGGGAGACCCAGTACTTC
TRBV9	TRBJ2-3	TRBD1	16	.	CASSRGQGSFTDTQYF	TGTGCCAGCAGCCGCGGACAGGGGTCTTTCACAGATACGCAGTATTTT
TRBV18	TRBJ1-1	.	14	few	CASSPFGEDTEAFF	TGTGCCAGCTCACCGTTCGGAGAGGACACTGAAGCTTTCTTT
TRBV28	TRBJ2-6	.	20	.	CASSFAGLTTPLSGANVLTF	TGTGCCAGCAGTTTTGCGGGACTCACGACACCCCTCTCTGGGGCCAACGTCCTGACTTTC
TRBV12-3/TRBV12-4	TRBJ2-7	TRBD1	13	.	CASSGTASYEQYF	TGTGCCAGCAGCGGGACAGCCTCCTACGAGCAGTACTTC
TRBV4-1	TRBJ1-4	.	17	.	CASSQAPSGGTNEKLFF	TGCGCCAGCAGCCAAGCCCCCTCCGGGGGAACTAATGAAAAACTGTTTTTT
TRBV7-2	TRBJ1-3	.	15	few	CASSSRMRGGNTIYF	TGTGCCAGCAGCTCCAGGATGAGAGGGGGAAACACCATATATTTT
TRBV18	TRBJ2-3	TRBD1	15	.	CASSPPGQGLTRQYF	TGTGCCAGCTCACCACCGGGACAGGGCCTCACACGGCAGTATTTT
TRBV3-1/TRBV3-2	TRBJ2-7	TRBD2	14	.	CASSQDLGGGEQYF	TGTGCCAGCAGCCAAGATCTTGGGGGGGGCGAGCAGTACTTC
TRBV9	TRBJ2-3	.	16	.	CASSVVPRTSTDTQYF	TGTGCCAGCAGCGTAGTTCCTAGGACAAGCACAGATACGCAGTATTTT
TRBV6-2/TRBV6-3	TRBJ1-6	.	15	.	CASSYGRGGNSPLHF	TGTGCCAGCAGTTACGGGCGCGGGGGAAATTCACCCCTCCACTTT
TRBV4-2	TRBJ1-1	.	15	.	CASSQGETVRTEAFF	TGTGCCAGCAGCCAAGGTGAGACAGTCCGCACTGAAGCTTTCTTT
TRBV29-1	TRBJ2-1	.	12	.	CSGGRSPNEQFF	TGCAGCGGAGGAAGGTCACCGAATGAGCAGTTCTTC
TRBV21-1	TRBJ1-6	.	18	.	CASSTRPESGSYNSPLHF	TGTGCCAGCAGCACCCGTCCTGAGTCAGGTTCCTATAATTCACCCCTCCACTTT
TRBV2	TRBJ1-1	.	13	.	CASSYSEGTEAFF	TGTGCCAGCAGTTACAGCGAGGGCACTGAAGCTTTCTTT
TRBV6-5	TRBJ2-7	.	13	few	CASRGVQHYEQYF	TGTGCCAGCAGGGGAGTCCAGCACTACGAGCAGTACTTC
TRBV19	TRBJ1-5	TRBD1	15	.	CASSAGQALQVSQHF	TGTGCCAGTAGTGCCGGACAGGCCCTTCAAGTGTCCCAGCATTTT
TRBV12-3/TRBV12-4	TRBJ1-3	TRBD1	12	.	CASRTGGNTIYF	TGTGCCAGCAGAACAGGGGGGAACACCATATATTTT
TRBV5-4	TRBJ2-1	TRBD2	17	.	CASSSQISGRAGNEQFF	TGTGCCAGCAGCTCCCAAATCAGCGGGAGGGCGGGCAATGAGCAGTTCTTC
TRBV12-3/TRBV12-4	TRBJ1-2	.	11	.	CASSSSYGYTF	TGTGCCAGCAGTTCCTCCTATGGCTACACCTTC
TRBV10-3	TRBJ2-1	TRBD2	12	.	CAIRDYHNEQFF	TGTGCCATCCGGGACTACCACAATGAGCAGTTCTTC
TRBV9	TRBJ1-2	TRBD1	15	.	CASSATGTGYYGYTF	TGTGCCAGCAGCGCAACCGGGACAGGGTACTATGGCTACACCTTC
TRBV3-1/TRBV3-2	TRBJ2-3	TRBD1	16	.	CASSQRTGSLQDTQYF	TGTGCCAGCAGCCAAAGGACAGGGTCCCTACAGGATACGCAGTATTTT
TRBV6-5	TRBJ2-7	.	14	.	CASSSSATGLEQYF	TGTGCCAGCAGTTCTAGCGCCACCGGTCTCGAGCAGTACTTC
TRBV18	TRBJ1-1	TRBD1	14	.	CASLQQGAGTEAFF	TGTGCCAGTTTACAACAGGGGGCAGGGACTGAAGCTTTCTTT
TRBV5-4	TRBJ2-5	TRBD2	14	.	CASSLRGGQETQYF	TGTGCCAGCAGCTTGCGGGGGGGGCAGGAGACCCAGTACTTC
TRBV9	TRBJ2-5	TRBD2	17	.	CASSVGTSGRAGETQYF	TGTGCCAGCAGCGTAGGGACTAGCGGGAGGGCCGGAGAGACCCAGTACTTC
TRBV29-1	TRBJ2-5	TRBD2	13	.	CSVERQGGETQYF	TGCAGCGTTGAACGGCAGGGAGGGGAGACCCAGTACTTC
TRBV5-1	TRBJ2-7	TRBD2	16	.	CASSLGLAGIGNEQYF	TGCGCCAGCAGCTTGGGACTAGCGGGAATAGGGAACGAGCAGTACTTC
TRBV6-5	TRBJ2-7	.	15	.	CASSRHFLEGYEQYF	TGTGCCAGCAGTAGACATTTCCTAGAGGGCTACGAGCAGTACTTC
TRBV7-8	TRBJ1-6	TRBD1	15	.	CASSLGQGEISPLHF	TGTGCCAGCAGCTTAGGACAGGGGGAGATCTCACCCCTCCACTTT
TRBV4-1	TRBJ2-5	TRBD2	18	few	CASSHRTSGRAEEETQYF	TGCGCCAGCAGCCACCGGACTAGCGGGAGGGCCGAGGAAGAGACCCAGTACTTC
TRBV7-9	TRBJ1-4	.	15	.	CASRGGGATNEKLFF	TGTGCCAGCAGGGGGGGAGGAGCAACTAATGAAAAACTGTTTTTT